A selection of T cell receptor beta chains follows, all from one sample in a study of CD4+ T cells in melanoma. This table comes from immunoSEQ multiplex PCR, and its TCRdb copy is limited to in-frame clones, with some not included. The repertoire includes approximately 110,000 clones, around 92% of them detected once, and 2.5% to 3.5% sits in the top ten. Sequencing was carried out using peripheral blood. These receptors were collected from a human donor with melanoma. Each CDR3 is given with its conserved first and last residue. Each record gives: CDR3 DNA, CDR3 protein, J gene, D gene, V gene, clone size. The D gene is left open where the match is weak. Clone size is not always given. Where it is, it says once, few, many or a class for expanded clones.

cdr3_nt: TGTGCCAGCAGCCCAACAGGGGTTTCTATAGGCTACACCTTC
cdr3_aa: CASSPTGVSIGYTF
j_call: TRBJ1-2
d_call: TRBD1
v_call: TRBV7-9
clone_size: NA

cdr3_nt: TGCGCCAGCAGCGCCCGGGGGGGCGGAGATACGCAGTATTTT
cdr3_aa: CASSARGGGDTQYF
j_call: TRBJ2-3
d_call: TRBD2
v_call: TRBV5-1
clone_size: NA

cdr3_nt: TGTGCCAGTAGTATACAGGGGAAAAGCTCCTATAATTCACCCCTCCACTTT
cdr3_aa: CASSIQGKSSYNSPLHF
j_call: TRBJ1-6
d_call: NA
v_call: TRBV19
clone_size: NA

cdr3_nt: TGCGCCAGCAGCTTCAGCGGACAGGGGGCGGGTTGGAACACTGAAGCTTTCTTT
cdr3_aa: CASSFSGQGAGWNTEAFF
j_call: TRBJ1-1
d_call: TRBD1
v_call: TRBV5-1
clone_size: NA

cdr3_nt: TGTGCCAGTAGAAGGTATACGGCGGACGACACCGGGGAGCTGTTTTTT
cdr3_aa: CASRRYTADDTGELFF
j_call: TRBJ2-2
d_call: NA
v_call: TRBV19
clone_size: NA

cdr3_nt: TGCAGCGTTTGTCTCATGGAGGCGGGGGAGCAGTACTTC
cdr3_aa: CSVCLMEAGEQYF
j_call: TRBJ2-7
d_call: NA
v_call: TRBV29-1
clone_size: few

cdr3_nt: TGTGCCAGCAGCTTGCGGGGACTACCCGAGCAGTACTTC
cdr3_aa: CASSLRGLPEQYF
j_call: TRBJ2-7
d_call: TRBD2
v_call: TRBV5-6
clone_size: NA

cdr3_nt: TGTGCCAGCTCACAGGGACAGGGGACCCCTGGCGAGCAGTACTTC
cdr3_aa: CASSQGQGTPGEQYF
j_call: TRBJ2-7
d_call: TRBD1
v_call: TRBV18
clone_size: NA

cdr3_nt: TGTGCCAGCAACACCCACTGGGAGACCCAGTACTTC
cdr3_aa: CASNTHWETQYF
j_call: TRBJ2-5
d_call: NA
v_call: TRBV6-6
clone_size: NA

cdr3_nt: TGTGCCAGCAGCCCGCGGTTTTCTCGGGCCCAGTACTTC
cdr3_aa: CASSPRFSRAQYF
j_call: TRBJ2-5
d_call: NA
v_call: TRBV7-3
clone_size: NA

cdr3_nt: TGCGCCAGCAGCCCTGGGGCCGCCGGCAATCAGCCCCAGCATTTT
cdr3_aa: CASSPGAAGNQPQHF
j_call: TRBJ1-5
d_call: NA
v_call: TRBV5-1
clone_size: NA

cdr3_nt: TGTGCCGGGGGGACTCACGACTCCTACGAGCAGTACTTC
cdr3_aa: CAGGTHDSYEQYF
j_call: TRBJ2-7
d_call: NA
v_call: TRBV21-1
clone_size: NA

cdr3_nt: TGTGCCAGCAGGGTATTTGGGGGGAGCTCCTACAATGAGCAGTTCTTC
cdr3_aa: CASRVFGGSSYNEQFF
j_call: TRBJ2-1
d_call: NA
v_call: TRBV27
clone_size: NA

cdr3_nt: TGCGCCAGCTCTCTCACAGAGAACACTGAAGCTTTCTTT
cdr3_aa: CASSLTENTEAFF
j_call: TRBJ1-1
d_call: NA
v_call: TRBV5-1
clone_size: NA

cdr3_nt: TGTGCCAGCAGTCTTATGGGCGGGAGAGCAGATACGCAGTATTTT
cdr3_aa: CASSLMGGRADTQYF
j_call: TRBJ2-3
d_call: TRBD2
v_call: TRBV2
clone_size: NA

cdr3_nt: TGTGCCAGCAGCTGGCCGGGACAGGGATCCACTGAAGCTTTCTTT
cdr3_aa: CASSWPGQGSTEAFF
j_call: TRBJ1-1
d_call: TRBD1
v_call: TRBV5-4
clone_size: NA

cdr3_nt: TGTGCCAGCAGCGGGGGCCTTGGCCTCTACGAGCAGTACTTC
cdr3_aa: CASSGGLGLYEQYF
j_call: TRBJ2-7
d_call: NA
v_call: TRBV5-6
clone_size: NA

cdr3_nt: TGTGCCAGCAGCCAACTTGAGGATGAAAAACTGTTTTTT
cdr3_aa: CASSQLEDEKLFF
j_call: TRBJ1-4
d_call: NA
v_call: TRBV7-9
clone_size: NA

cdr3_nt: TGCGCCAGCAGTGAGTCCAGGGGGCCTGGCAATCAGCCCCAGCATTTT
cdr3_aa: CASSESRGPGNQPQHF
j_call: TRBJ1-5
d_call: TRBD1
v_call: TRBV10-2
clone_size: NA

cdr3_nt: TGCGCCAGCAGCCAAGCGCACAGCAAATTCTCCTACGAGCAGTACTTC
cdr3_aa: CASSQAHSKFSYEQYF
j_call: TRBJ2-7
d_call: NA
v_call: TRBV4-1
clone_size: NA

cdr3_nt: TGTGCCAGCGGGGAGGTTAGCGGGGGGATGACAGATACGCAGTATTTT
cdr3_aa: CASGEVSGGMTDTQYF
j_call: TRBJ2-3
d_call: TRBD2
v_call: TRBV4-2
clone_size: NA

cdr3_nt: TGTGCCAGCAGCCCCCTTGCCCCCCACACCGGGGAGCTGTTTTTT
cdr3_aa: CASSPLAPHTGELFF
j_call: TRBJ2-2
d_call: NA
v_call: TRBV7-8
clone_size: NA

cdr3_nt: TGTGCCAGCAGCCCAGACCACTCCAGGACAGGGGGCTTAACCGGGGAGCTGTTTTTT
cdr3_aa: CASSPDHSRTGGLTGELFF
j_call: TRBJ2-2
d_call: TRBD1
v_call: TRBV7-2
clone_size: NA

cdr3_nt: TGTGCCAGCAGTCTGGAGGGGGGTTACCAAGAGACCCAGTACTTC
cdr3_aa: CASSLEGGYQETQYF
j_call: TRBJ2-5
d_call: NA
v_call: TRBV6-6
clone_size: NA

cdr3_nt: TGCGCCAGCAGCCAAGTGCGCAGGAGCTCTGGAAACACCATATATTTT
cdr3_aa: CASSQVRRSSGNTIYF
j_call: TRBJ1-3
d_call: NA
v_call: TRBV4-1
clone_size: NA

cdr3_nt: TGTGCCAGCCTGCGGGCAACTAATGAAAAACTGTTTTTT
cdr3_aa: CASLRATNEKLFF
j_call: TRBJ1-4
d_call: NA
v_call: TRBV28
clone_size: NA

cdr3_nt: TGTGCCAGCAGGCCGGGACTAGCCCATGATAAGTTCTTC
cdr3_aa: CASRPGLAHDKFF
j_call: TRBJ2-1
d_call: TRBD2
v_call: TRBV6-4
clone_size: NA

cdr3_nt: TGTGCCAGCAGCTTGACATTCGGGGAAGCTTTCTTT
cdr3_aa: CASSLTFGEAFF
j_call: TRBJ1-1
d_call: NA
v_call: TRBV5-6
clone_size: NA

cdr3_nt: TGTGCCAGCAGCAAAACCACAGGACAAGTCAAAAACATTCAGTACTTC
cdr3_aa: CASSKTTGQVKNIQYF
j_call: TRBJ2-4
d_call: NA
v_call: TRBV21-1
clone_size: NA

cdr3_nt: TGTGCCAGCAGCTTGGTGTGGGACAGGGTAGGAGATACGCAGTATTTT
cdr3_aa: CASSLVWDRVGDTQYF
j_call: TRBJ2-3
d_call: TRBD1
v_call: TRBV5-6
clone_size: NA

cdr3_nt: TGTGCCAGCAGTTTATTCGTTAGCGACTCCTACGAGCAGTACTTC
cdr3_aa: CASSLFVSDSYEQYF
j_call: TRBJ2-7
d_call: NA
v_call: TRBV28
clone_size: NA

cdr3_nt: TGTGCCAGCAGCTTAGTTGGGAACCTGAACACTGAAGCTTTCTTT
cdr3_aa: CASSLVGNLNTEAFF
j_call: TRBJ1-1
d_call: NA
v_call: TRBV7-8
clone_size: NA

cdr3_nt: TGTGCCAGCAGCCCTCAACCCAACGAGCAGTACTTC
cdr3_aa: CASSPQPNEQYF
j_call: TRBJ2-7
d_call: NA
v_call: TRBV28
clone_size: NA